Listed below are T cell receptor beta chains from one sample, sequenced in a study of blood T cell repertoires in COVID-19. Assay: immunoSEQ multiplex PCR; the TCRdb copy retains only in-frame clones and omits some. The sample includes around 100,000 clones, around four fifths of them seen just once. Input material: peripheral blood. The receptors originated from a woman aged 70-85 years with acute or convalescent COVID-19. Both conserved end residues are part of each CDR3. Each record gives: clone size, V gene, J gene, D gene, CDR3 DNA, CDR3 protein. D genes are given only for firm matches. Size is stated for part of the rows, as once, few or many counts, or as a class when the clone is expanded.

abundance: .; v_gene: TRBV10-3; j_gene: TRBJ2-3; d_gene: .; CDR3nt: TGTGCCATCGGCAGCACAGATACGCAGTATTTT; CDR3aa: CAIGSTDTQYF
abundance: .; v_gene: TRBV6-2/TRBV6-3; j_gene: TRBJ1-4; d_gene: .; CDR3nt: TGTGCCAGCAGTTACGACTTGGGTAGCGAAGGTGAAAAACTGTTTTTT; CDR3aa: CASSYDLGSEGEKLFF
abundance: many; v_gene: TRBV19; j_gene: TRBJ1-1; d_gene: TRBD1; CDR3nt: TGTGCCAGCTTCGCGGGACAGGGGGCCATGGACACTGAAGCTTTCTTT; CDR3aa: CASFAGQGAMDTEAFF
abundance: .; v_gene: TRBV7-2; j_gene: TRBJ2-5; d_gene: .; CDR3nt: TGTGCCAGCAGCTTAGGGTCTTCGGGAAAACAAGAGACCCAGTACTTC; CDR3aa: CASSLGSSGKQETQYF
abundance: .; v_gene: TRBV18; j_gene: TRBJ1-5; d_gene: TRBD1; CDR3nt: TGTGCCAGCTCCGCTATGCCGACGACAGGGGTGCAGCCCCAGCATTTT; CDR3aa: CASSAMPTTGVQPQHF
abundance: .; v_gene: TRBV6-5; j_gene: TRBJ2-2; d_gene: .; CDR3nt: TGTGCCAGCAGCCGAACAGGGAACCCCGGGGAGCTGTTTTTT; CDR3aa: CASSRTGNPGELFF
abundance: .; v_gene: TRBV7-9; j_gene: TRBJ2-6; d_gene: TRBD1; CDR3nt: TGTGCCAGCAGCTCCCAGGGGGCTGGGGCCAACGTCCTGACTTTC; CDR3aa: CASSSQGAGANVLTF
abundance: once; v_gene: TRBV11-2; j_gene: TRBJ2-3; d_gene: TRBD2; CDR3nt: TGTGCCAGCAGCTTAGAGCTAGCGGGGGCTAGCACAGATACGCAGTATTTT; CDR3aa: CASSLELAGASTDTQYF
abundance: .; v_gene: TRBV12-3/TRBV12-4; j_gene: TRBJ1-2; d_gene: .; CDR3nt: TGTGCCAGCAGTCAAGAGGAGGGCTATGGCTACACCTTC; CDR3aa: CASSQEEGYGYTF
abundance: .; v_gene: TRBV10-3; j_gene: TRBJ2-2; d_gene: .; CDR3nt: TGTGCCATCAGTTTGGGGGACACTCACACCGGGGAGCTGTTTTTT; CDR3aa: CAISLGDTHTGELFF
abundance: .; v_gene: TRBV2; j_gene: TRBJ1-2; d_gene: TRBD1; CDR3nt: TGTGCCAGCAGCCCAAGGGGACAGGGTGGTCCCTACACCTTC; CDR3aa: CASSPRGQGGPYTF